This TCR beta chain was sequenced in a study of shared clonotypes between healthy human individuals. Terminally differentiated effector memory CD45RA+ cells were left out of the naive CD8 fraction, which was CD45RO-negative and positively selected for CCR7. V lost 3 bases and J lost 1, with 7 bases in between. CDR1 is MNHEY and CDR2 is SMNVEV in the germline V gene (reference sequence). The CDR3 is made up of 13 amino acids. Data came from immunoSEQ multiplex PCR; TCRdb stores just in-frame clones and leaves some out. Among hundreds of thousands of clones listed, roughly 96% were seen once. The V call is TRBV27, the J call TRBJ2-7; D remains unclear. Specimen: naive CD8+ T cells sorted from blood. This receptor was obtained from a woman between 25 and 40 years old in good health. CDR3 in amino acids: CASSFEPSYEQYF. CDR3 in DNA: TGTGCCAGCAGTTTTGAGCCATCCTACGAGCAGTACTTC.